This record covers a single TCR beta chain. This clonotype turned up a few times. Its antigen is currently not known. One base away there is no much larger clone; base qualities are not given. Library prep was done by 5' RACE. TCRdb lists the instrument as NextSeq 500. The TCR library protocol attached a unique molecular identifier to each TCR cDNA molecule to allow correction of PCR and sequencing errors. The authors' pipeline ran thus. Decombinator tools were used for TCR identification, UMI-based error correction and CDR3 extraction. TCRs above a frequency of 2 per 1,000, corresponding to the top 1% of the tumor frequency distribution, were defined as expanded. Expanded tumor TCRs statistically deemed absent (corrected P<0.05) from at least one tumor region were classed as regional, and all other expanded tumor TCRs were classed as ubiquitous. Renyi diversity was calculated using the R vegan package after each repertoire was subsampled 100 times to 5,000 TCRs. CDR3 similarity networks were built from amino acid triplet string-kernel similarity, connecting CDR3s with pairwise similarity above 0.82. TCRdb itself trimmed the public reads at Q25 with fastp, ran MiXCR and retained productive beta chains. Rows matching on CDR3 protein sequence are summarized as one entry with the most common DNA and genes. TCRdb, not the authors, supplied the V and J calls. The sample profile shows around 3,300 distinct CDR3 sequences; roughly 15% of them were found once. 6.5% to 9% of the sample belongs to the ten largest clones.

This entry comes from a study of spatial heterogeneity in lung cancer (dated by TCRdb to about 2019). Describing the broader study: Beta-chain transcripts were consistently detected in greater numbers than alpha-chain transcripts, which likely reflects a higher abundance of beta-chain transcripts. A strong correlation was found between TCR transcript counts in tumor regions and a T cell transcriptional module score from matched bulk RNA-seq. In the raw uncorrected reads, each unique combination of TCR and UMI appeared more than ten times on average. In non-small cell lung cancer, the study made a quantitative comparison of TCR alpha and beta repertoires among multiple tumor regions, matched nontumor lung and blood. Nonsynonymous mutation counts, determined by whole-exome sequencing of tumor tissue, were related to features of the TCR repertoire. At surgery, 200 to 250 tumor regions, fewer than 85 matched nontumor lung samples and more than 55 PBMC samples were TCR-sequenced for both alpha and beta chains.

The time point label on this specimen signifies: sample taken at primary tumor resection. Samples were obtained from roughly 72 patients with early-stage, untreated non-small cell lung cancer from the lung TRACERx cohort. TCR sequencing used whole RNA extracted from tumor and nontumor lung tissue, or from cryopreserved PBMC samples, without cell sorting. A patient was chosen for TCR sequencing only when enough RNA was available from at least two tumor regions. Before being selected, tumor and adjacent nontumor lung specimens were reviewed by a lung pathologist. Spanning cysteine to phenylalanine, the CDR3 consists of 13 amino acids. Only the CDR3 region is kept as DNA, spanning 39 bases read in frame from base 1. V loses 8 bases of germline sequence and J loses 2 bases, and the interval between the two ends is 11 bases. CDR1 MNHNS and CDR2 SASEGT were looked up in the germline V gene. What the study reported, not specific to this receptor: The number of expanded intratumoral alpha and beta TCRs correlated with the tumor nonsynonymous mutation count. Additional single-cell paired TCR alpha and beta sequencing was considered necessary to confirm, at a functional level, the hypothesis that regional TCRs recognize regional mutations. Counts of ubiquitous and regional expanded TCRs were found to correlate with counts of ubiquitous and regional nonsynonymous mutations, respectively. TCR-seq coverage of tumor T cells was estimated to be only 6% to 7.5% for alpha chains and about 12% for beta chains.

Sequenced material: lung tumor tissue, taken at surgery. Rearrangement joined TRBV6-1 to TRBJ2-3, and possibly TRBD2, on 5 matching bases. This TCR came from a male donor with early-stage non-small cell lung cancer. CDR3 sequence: CASLERTTDTQYF. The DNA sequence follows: TGTGCCAGCCTTGAGCGGACCACAGATACGCAGTATTTT.